The text below deals with one TCR beta chain. Its recognized antigen is unknown. No qualities accompany the bases; no much larger clone lies one base away. The CDR3, from cysteine to phenylalanine, totals 16 residues. Of all the DNA, just the CDR3 is kept, 48 bases in frame from base 1. V loses 5 bases of germline sequence and J loses 6 bases, and the interval between the two ends is 17 bases. Looking up the germline V gene yields CDR1 MDHEN and CDR2 SYDVKM. The donors were included in the validation cohort of roughly 130 subjects, a group kept apart from the roughly 610-subject first cohort. The data were obtained in a study of cytomegalovirus exposure and HLA in healthy donors (dated by TCRdb to 2016 to 2017). For the wider study: According to a later analysis, the 120 or so validation repertoires were produced on the same platform as the approximately 610 repertoires of the first cohort. To predict cytomegalovirus infection status, the study brought together high-throughput TCR immunosequencing, statistical association of individual TCRs with disease status, and machine learning. In addition to the first cohort of around 670 subjects, a separate validation cohort of around 110 different subjects was used. The study aimed to test whether cataloging public T cell receptors could reveal signatures of past pathogen exposure.

What the work shows at the level of the full study, not this receptor alone: In the study, some 180 TCR beta chains were listed as associated with cytomegalovirus. A few of the identified cytomegalovirus-associated TCR beta chains were confirmed in vitro to be specific for cytomegalovirus antigens. Subsequent analysis determined that TCRs grouped into clusters in the first cohort also showed a tendency toward co-occurrence across the roughly 110 validation repertoires, and about 94% of cluster scores exceeded 0. It was suggested by the authors that the approach could potentially be generalized to other disease states and immunological phenotypes. A later analysis lacked HLA typing for the validation cohort, so it scored co-occurrence in that cohort across all 120 or so repertoires. The classifier was reported to diagnose cytomegalovirus status with high specificity and sensitivity in both the original and validation cohorts. Most TCR sequences were seen in very few donors, while some public TCRs were found in many individuals.

Library prep was done by the immunoSEQ multiplex PCR assay. Per the original workflow: A statistical classification framework was developed to diagnose cytomegalovirus status using the catalog of TCR beta chain sequences. TCRdb's version of the immuneACCESS table is confined to in-frame rearrangements and falls short of the full clone set. An unresolved V gene accounts for under half of the shortfall where checked; the remainder is of unknown origin. That table gives V, J and clone size, and the DNA gave D and trimming. The sample data list some 150,000 clones, and approximately 90% of these were observed just once. Roughly 4.5% of the sample rests with the top ten.

The sequencing sample was made of PBMCs. The sequence derives from a man aged 18 to 29 in good health and CMV-seropositive. The V and J genes are TRBV28 and TRBJ1-6, with TRBD1 perhaps the D gene, on 5 matching bases. The CDR3: CASSAGGRGVNSPLHF. The base sequence is TGTGCCAGCAGTGCGGGGGGACGAGGGGTTAATTCACCCCTCCACTTT.